This note documents a single TCR beta chain sequence. Its antigen is currently unknown. The CDR3 spans 14 residues. Trimming cost V 2 bases and J 7 bases; bases outside gene matches: 7. CDR1 MNHNS and CDR2 SASEGT come from the germline V gene. The method was immunoSEQ multiplex PCR; TCRdb's version includes in-frame clones alone and lacks a portion of them. The sample consists of about 38,000 clones, around four fifths of them appearing once. This sample is part of a study of CD4 T cells in relation to SARS-CoV-2 and coronaviruses. General study points: Samples before the pandemic and after infection were not matched within any donor.

The sequence came from an adult with COVID-19. V usage is TRBV6-1 and J usage is TRBJ1-2, with 7 bases fitting TRBD1. Material: memory CD4+ T cells from PBMCs, cultured in vitro. CDR3 protein: CASSERQGAIGYTF. CDR3 coding DNA: TGTGCCAGCAGTGAAAGACAGGGAGCTATTGGCTACACCTTC.